The text below deals with one TCR beta chain. Which cohort a participant joined came from the clinical history participants gave. The sample originates from a study of blood T cell repertoires in COVID-19. Study details: Nucleic acid was either cDNA or gDNA, and it came from T cells, B-cell-depleted T cells, or PBMCs.

The method was immunoSEQ multiplex PCR; TCRdb's version includes in-frame clones alone and lacks a portion of them. The sample has approximately 260,000 clones, roughly four fifths seen once. V lost 3 bases, J lost 1 base, and 1 base stayed unmatched. Per germline, CDR1 SEHNR and CDR2 FQNEAQ (reference sequence). The CDR3 consists of 15 residues. V gene TRBV7-9 combines with J gene TRBJ2-3; 10 nucleotides align to TRBD2. This clonotype was sampled from a man aged 50 to 59 who had recovered from COVID-19. The sequencing input was PBMCs or T cells enriched from blood (not recorded which). The CDR3 here is CASSFGTSGTDTQYF. CDR3 nucleotide sequence: TGTGCCAGCAGCTTTGGGACTAGCGGCACAGATACGCAGTATTTT. Drawing the rest from reference TRBV7-9 and TRBJ2-3, the complete variable domain is DTGVSQNPRHKITKRGQNVTFRCDPISEHNRLYWYRQTLGQGPEFLTYFQNEAQLEKSRLLSDRFSAERPKGSFSTLEIQRTEQGDSAMYLCASSFGTSGTDTQYFGPGTRLTVL.